These T cell receptor beta chains were read from a single sample in a study of blood T cell repertoires in COVID-19. The assay was immunoSEQ multiplex PCR, and TCRdb's table has in-frame clones only and misses some. The sample holds about 130,000 clones, 86% seen once. The sequencing sample was made of peripheral blood. The receptor set was obtained from a human donor in a cohort sampled during active COVID-19. CDR3s include the opening cysteine and the closing phenylalanine or tryptophan. A D gene is named only where the DNA matches it firmly. Part of the rows lack a size; the others show once, few, many or a class for expanded clones.

d_call: -
clone_size: once
v_call: TRBV7-3
j_call: TRBJ2-2
cdr3_nt: TGTGCCAGCAGCCCGCCAAAGGCAGGGATCCTGTTTTTT
cdr3_aa: CASSPPKAGILFF

d_call: TRBD2
clone_size: -
v_call: TRBV19
j_call: TRBJ2-1
cdr3_nt: TGTGCCAGTAGTACGAACCTGTGGAGCGGGAGGGAGGGCTACAATGAGCAGTTCTTC
cdr3_aa: CASSTNLWSGREGYNEQFF

d_call: TRBD2
clone_size: -
v_call: TRBV27
j_call: TRBJ2-2
cdr3_nt: TGTGCCAGCACCTTACGGCGGGAGTCATACACCGGGGAGCTGTTTTTT
cdr3_aa: CASTLRRESYTGELFF

d_call: TRBD1
clone_size: once
v_call: TRBV19
j_call: TRBJ1-1
cdr3_nt: TGTGCCAGCGCGGACAGGGGATCCCTCACTGAAGCTTTCTTT
cdr3_aa: CASADRGSLTEAFF

d_call: -
clone_size: -
v_call: TRBV6-5
j_call: TRBJ1-2
cdr3_nt: TGTGCCAGCAGGATTGCAGGGATGTATGGCTACACCTTC
cdr3_aa: CASRIAGMYGYTF

d_call: TRBD2
clone_size: -
v_call: TRBV11-2
j_call: TRBJ2-1
cdr3_nt: TGTGCCAGCAGCACCCCCGGGACTAGATCCCCTGAGCAGTTCTTC
cdr3_aa: CASSTPGTRSPEQFF

d_call: -
clone_size: -
v_call: TRBV28
j_call: TRBJ2-7
cdr3_nt: TGTGCCAGCCCTTGGCCTAGTAGAGTTTGCGAGCAGTACTTC
cdr3_aa: CASPWPSRVCEQYF

d_call: TRBD1
clone_size: -
v_call: TRBV7-7
j_call: TRBJ2-7
cdr3_nt: TGTGCCAGCAGCTTAGGGACAGGGGGCGAGCAGTACTTC
cdr3_aa: CASSLGTGGEQYF

d_call: -
clone_size: -
v_call: TRBV13
j_call: TRBJ2-5
cdr3_nt: TGTGCCAGCAGCGAGAGGACAGGGACTAACCAAGAGACCCAGTACTTC
cdr3_aa: CASSERTGTNQETQYF

d_call: TRBD1
clone_size: -
v_call: TRBV5-1
j_call: TRBJ1-1
cdr3_nt: TGCGCCAGCAGTTTTACAGGGGGTGATGGCACTGAAGCTTTCTTT
cdr3_aa: CASSFTGGDGTEAFF

d_call: TRBD1
clone_size: few
v_call: TRBV15
j_call: TRBJ2-2
cdr3_nt: TGTGCCACCAGCAACCCATCGGGACAGGGACTCACCGGGGAGCTGTTTTTT
cdr3_aa: CATSNPSGQGLTGELFF

d_call: -
clone_size: -
v_call: TRBV10-3
j_call: TRBJ2-1
cdr3_nt: TGTGCCATCAGTTCTTCATTACAGGGAAGTCAGGAGCAGTTCTTC
cdr3_aa: CAISSSLQGSQEQFF

d_call: -
clone_size: once
v_call: TRBV9
j_call: TRBJ2-1
cdr3_nt: TGTGCCAGCAGCGTTAGCCGGGGAAGCAATGAGCAGTTCTTC
cdr3_aa: CASSVSRGSNEQFF

d_call: TRBD2
clone_size: -
v_call: TRBV7-3
j_call: TRBJ2-2
cdr3_nt: TGTGCCAGCAGCTTTGGGACTAGTCGTACCGGGGAGCTGTTTTTT
cdr3_aa: CASSFGTSRTGELFF

d_call: -
clone_size: -
v_call: TRBV28
j_call: TRBJ2-7
cdr3_nt: TGTGCCAGCAGGAAACAGGGAGCCTCCTACGAGCAGTACTTC
cdr3_aa: CASRKQGASYEQYF

d_call: -
clone_size: -
v_call: TRBV18
j_call: TRBJ1-1
cdr3_nt: TGTGCCAGCTCCCAGGGTCCCAACACTGAAGCTTTCTTT
cdr3_aa: CASSQGPNTEAFF

d_call: -
clone_size: -
v_call: TRBV28
j_call: TRBJ1-2
cdr3_nt: TGTGCCAGCAGTTCGGGAAGGAACGGCTACACCTTC
cdr3_aa: CASSSGRNGYTF

d_call: -
clone_size: -
v_call: TRBV19
j_call: TRBJ2-1
cdr3_nt: TGTGCCAGTAGTTTCTCGCGAGGCTACAATGAGCAGTTCTTC
cdr3_aa: CASSFSRGYNEQFF

d_call: TRBD2
clone_size: once
v_call: TRBV5-5
j_call: TRBJ2-7
cdr3_nt: TGTGCCAGCAGATCGGTGGTAGCGGGGCGAGAGCAGTACTTC
cdr3_aa: CASRSVVAGREQYF

d_call: TRBD1
clone_size: few
v_call: TRBV5-6
j_call: TRBJ1-4
cdr3_nt: TGTGCCAGCAGCGGACCGGGACAGGGAAGGGAAAAACTGTTTTTT
cdr3_aa: CASSGPGQGREKLFF